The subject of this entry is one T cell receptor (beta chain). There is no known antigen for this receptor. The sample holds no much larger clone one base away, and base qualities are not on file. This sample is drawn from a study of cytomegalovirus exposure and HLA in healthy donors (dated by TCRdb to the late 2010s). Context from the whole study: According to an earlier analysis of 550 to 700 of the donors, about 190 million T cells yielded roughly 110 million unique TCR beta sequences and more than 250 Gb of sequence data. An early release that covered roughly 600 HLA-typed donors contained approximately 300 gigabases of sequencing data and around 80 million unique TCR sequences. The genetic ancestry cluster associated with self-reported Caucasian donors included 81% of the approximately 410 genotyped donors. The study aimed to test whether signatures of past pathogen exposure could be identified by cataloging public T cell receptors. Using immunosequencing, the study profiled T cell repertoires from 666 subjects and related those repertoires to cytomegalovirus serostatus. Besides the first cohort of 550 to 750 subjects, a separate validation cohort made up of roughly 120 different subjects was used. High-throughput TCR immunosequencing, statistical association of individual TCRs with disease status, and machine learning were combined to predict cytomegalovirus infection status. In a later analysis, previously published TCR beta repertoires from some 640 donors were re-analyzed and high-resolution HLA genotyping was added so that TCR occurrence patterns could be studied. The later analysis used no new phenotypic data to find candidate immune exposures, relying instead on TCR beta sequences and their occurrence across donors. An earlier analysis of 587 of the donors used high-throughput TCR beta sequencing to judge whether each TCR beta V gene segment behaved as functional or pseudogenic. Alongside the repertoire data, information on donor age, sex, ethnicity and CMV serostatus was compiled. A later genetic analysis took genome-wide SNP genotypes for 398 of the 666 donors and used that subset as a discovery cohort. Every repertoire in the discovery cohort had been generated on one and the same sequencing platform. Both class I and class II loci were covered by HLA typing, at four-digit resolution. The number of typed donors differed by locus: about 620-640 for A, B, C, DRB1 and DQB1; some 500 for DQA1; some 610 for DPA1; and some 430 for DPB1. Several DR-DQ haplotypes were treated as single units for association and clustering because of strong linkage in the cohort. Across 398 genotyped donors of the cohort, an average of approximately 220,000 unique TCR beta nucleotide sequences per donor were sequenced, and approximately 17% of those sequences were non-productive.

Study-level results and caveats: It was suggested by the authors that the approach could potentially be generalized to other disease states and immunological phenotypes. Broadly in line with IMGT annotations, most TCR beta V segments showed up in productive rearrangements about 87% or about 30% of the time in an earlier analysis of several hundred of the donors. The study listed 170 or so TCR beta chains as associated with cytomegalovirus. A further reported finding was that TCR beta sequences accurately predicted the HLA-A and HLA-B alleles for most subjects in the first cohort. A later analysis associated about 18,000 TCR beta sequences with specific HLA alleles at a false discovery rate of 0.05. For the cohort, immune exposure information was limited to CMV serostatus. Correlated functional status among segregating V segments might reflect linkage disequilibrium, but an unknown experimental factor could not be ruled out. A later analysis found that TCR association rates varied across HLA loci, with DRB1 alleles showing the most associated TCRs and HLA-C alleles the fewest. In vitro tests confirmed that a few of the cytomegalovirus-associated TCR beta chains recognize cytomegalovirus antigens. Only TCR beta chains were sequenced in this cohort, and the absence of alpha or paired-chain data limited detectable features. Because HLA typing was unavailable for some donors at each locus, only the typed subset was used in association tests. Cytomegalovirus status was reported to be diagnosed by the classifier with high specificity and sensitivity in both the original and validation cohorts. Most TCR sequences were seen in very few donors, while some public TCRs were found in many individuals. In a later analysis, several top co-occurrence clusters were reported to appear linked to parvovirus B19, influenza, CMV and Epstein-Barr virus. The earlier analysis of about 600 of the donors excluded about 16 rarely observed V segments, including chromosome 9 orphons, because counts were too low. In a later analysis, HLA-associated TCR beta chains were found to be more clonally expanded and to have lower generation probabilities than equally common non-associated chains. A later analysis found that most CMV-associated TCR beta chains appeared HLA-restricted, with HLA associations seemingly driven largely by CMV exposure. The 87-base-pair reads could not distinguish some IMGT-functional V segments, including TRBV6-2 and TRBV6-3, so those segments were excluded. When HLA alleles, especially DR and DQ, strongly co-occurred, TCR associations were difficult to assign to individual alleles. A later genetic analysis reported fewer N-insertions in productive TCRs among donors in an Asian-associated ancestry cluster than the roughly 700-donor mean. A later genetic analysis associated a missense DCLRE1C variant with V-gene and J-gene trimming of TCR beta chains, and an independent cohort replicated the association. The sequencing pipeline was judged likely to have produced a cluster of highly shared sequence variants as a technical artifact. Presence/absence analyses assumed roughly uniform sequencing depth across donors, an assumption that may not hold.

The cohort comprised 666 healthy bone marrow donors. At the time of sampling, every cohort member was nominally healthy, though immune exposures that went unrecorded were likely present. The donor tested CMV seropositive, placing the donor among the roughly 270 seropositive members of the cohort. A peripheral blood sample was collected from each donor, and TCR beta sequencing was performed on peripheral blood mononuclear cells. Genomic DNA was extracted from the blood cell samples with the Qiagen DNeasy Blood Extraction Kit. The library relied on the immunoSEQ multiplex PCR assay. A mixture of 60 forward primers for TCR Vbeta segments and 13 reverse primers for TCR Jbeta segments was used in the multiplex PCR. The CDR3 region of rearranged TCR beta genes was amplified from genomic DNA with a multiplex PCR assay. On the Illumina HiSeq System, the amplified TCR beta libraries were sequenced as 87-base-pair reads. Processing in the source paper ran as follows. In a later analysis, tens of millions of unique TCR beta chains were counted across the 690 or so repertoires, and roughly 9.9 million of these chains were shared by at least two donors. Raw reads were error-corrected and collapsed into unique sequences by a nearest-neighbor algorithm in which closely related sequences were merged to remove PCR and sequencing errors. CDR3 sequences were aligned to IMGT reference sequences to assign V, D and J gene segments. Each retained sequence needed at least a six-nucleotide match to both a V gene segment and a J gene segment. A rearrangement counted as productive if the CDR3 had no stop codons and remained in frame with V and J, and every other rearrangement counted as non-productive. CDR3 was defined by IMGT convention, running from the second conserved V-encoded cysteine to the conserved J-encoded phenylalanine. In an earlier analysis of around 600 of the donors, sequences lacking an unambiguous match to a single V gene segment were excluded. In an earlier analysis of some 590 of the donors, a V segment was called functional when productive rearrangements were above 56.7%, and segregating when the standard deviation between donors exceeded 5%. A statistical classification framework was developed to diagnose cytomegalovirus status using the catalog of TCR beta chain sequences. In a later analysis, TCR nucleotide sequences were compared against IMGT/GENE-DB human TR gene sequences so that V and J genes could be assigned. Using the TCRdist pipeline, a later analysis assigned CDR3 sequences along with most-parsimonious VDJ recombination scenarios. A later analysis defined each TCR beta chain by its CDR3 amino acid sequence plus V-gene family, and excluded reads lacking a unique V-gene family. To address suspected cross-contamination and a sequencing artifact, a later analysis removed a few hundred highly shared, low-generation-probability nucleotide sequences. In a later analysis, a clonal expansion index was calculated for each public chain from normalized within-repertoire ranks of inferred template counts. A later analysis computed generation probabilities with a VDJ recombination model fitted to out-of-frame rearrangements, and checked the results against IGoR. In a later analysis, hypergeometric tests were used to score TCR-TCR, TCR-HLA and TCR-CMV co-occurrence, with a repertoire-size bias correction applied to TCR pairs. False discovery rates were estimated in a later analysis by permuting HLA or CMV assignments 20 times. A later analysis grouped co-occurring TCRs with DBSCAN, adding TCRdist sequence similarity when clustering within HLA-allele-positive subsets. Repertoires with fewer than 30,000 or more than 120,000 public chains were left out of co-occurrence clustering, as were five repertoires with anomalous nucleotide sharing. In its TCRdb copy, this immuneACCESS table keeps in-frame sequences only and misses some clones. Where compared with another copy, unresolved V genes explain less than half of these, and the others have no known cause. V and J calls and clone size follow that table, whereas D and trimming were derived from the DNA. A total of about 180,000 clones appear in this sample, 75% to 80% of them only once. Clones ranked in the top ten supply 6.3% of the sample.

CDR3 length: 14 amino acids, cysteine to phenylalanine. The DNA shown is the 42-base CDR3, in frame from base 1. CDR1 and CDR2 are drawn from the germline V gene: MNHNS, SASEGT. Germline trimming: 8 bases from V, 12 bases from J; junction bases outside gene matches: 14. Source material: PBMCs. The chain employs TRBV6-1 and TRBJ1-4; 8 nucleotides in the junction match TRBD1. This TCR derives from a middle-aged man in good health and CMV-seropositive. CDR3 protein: CASRGQGPQGELFF. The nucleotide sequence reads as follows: TGTGCCAGCCGCGGACAGGGTCCTCAAGGCGAACTGTTTTTT.